These T cell receptor beta chains were read from a single sample in a study of T cells in Graves' hyperthyroidism and ophthalmopathy. TCRdb reanalysed the multiplex PCR reads using MiXCR and keeps one entry per CDR3 protein. The profile shows fewer than 700,000 distinct CDR3 sequences, about a sixth of them singletons. Sequencing was performed on blood. The receptor set was obtained from a woman aged 30 to 39 with Graves' hyperthyroidism. Each CDR3 is given with its conserved first and last residue. Fields, in order: CDR3 protein, CDR3 DNA, clone size, J gene, V gene, D gene. The D gene is left open where the match is weak. Rows give clone size only sometimes, using once, few, many, or a class for an expanded clone.

CDR3aa: CASSSHPTGGGEQFF; CDR3nt: TGTGCCAGCAGCTCGCACCCGACAGGGGGCGGTGAGCAGTTCTTC; abundance: NA; j_gene: TRBJ2-1; v_gene: TRBV5-6; d_gene: TRBD1
CDR3aa: CASSGRESEYGYTF; CDR3nt: TGCGCCAGCTCGGGAAGGGAGAGTGAGTATGGCTACACCTTC; abundance: NA; j_gene: TRBJ1-2; v_gene: TRBV10-1; d_gene: NA
CDR3aa: CSAIEPWGQETQYF; CDR3nt: TGCAGTGCTATAGAACCCTGGGGCCAAGAGACCCAGTACTTC; abundance: few; j_gene: TRBJ2-5; v_gene: TRBV20-1; d_gene: NA
CDR3aa: CASSPRDRGDEQYF; CDR3nt: TGTGCCAGCAGTCCCCGGGACAGGGGAGACGAGCAGTACTTC; abundance: many; j_gene: TRBJ2-7; v_gene: TRBV28; d_gene: TRBD1
CDR3aa: CASRARSYNEQFF; CDR3nt: TGTGCCAGCAGGGCTAGATCCTACAATGAGCAGTTCTTC; abundance: NA; j_gene: TRBJ2-1; v_gene: TRBV6-1; d_gene: NA
CDR3aa: CACADRNTEALF; CDR3nt: TGTGCCTGCGCCGACAGGAACACTGAAGCTCTCTTT; abundance: NA; j_gene: TRBJ1-1; v_gene: TRBV30; d_gene: NA
CDR3aa: CASSYTLGQTRGDQPQHF; CDR3nt: TGTGCCAGCAGCTATACTCTCGGACAGACGAGGGGGGATCAGCCCCAGCATTTT; abundance: NA; j_gene: TRBJ1-5; v_gene: TRBV14; d_gene: NA
CDR3aa: CASSPQQGAINEQFF; CDR3nt: TGTGCCAGCAGCCCCCAACAGGGGGCGATTAATGAGCAGTTCTTC; abundance: once; j_gene: TRBJ2-1; v_gene: TRBV7-3; d_gene: TRBD1
CDR3aa: CASSSRPQGRETQYF; CDR3nt: TGTGCCAGCAGCTCACGACCCCAGGGGCGAGAGACCCAGTACTTC; abundance: many; j_gene: TRBJ2-5; v_gene: TRBV7-9; d_gene: NA
CDR3aa: CASSPRREQAYEQYF; CDR3nt: TGTGCCAGCTCACCAAGGAGAGAGCAGGCCTACGAGCAGTACTTC; abundance: NA; j_gene: TRBJ2-7; v_gene: TRBV18; d_gene: NA
CDR3aa: CASSLTGRHYEQYF; CDR3nt: TGTGCCAGCAGCTTGACAGGGCGGCACTACGAGCAGTACTTC; abundance: many; j_gene: TRBJ2-7; v_gene: TRBV7-2; d_gene: TRBD1
CDR3aa: CASSLPGSHGTQYF; CDR3nt: TGTGCCAGCAGCTTACCCGGGTCCCATGGGACCCAGTACTTC; abundance: many; j_gene: TRBJ2-5; v_gene: TRBV7-8; d_gene: NA
CDR3aa: CATSTLAGVGSGELFF; CDR3nt: TGTGCCACCAGTACGCTAGCGGGAGTCGGGTCCGGGGAGCTGTTTTTT; abundance: NA; j_gene: TRBJ2-2; v_gene: TRBV24-1; d_gene: TRBD2
CDR3aa: CASSDYRDGIGEQYF; CDR3nt: TGCGCCAGCAGCGACTACCGCGACGGTATTGGCGAGCAGTACTTC; abundance: few; j_gene: TRBJ2-7; v_gene: TRBV4-1; d_gene: NA
CDR3aa: CASSPRTSGNNEQFF; CDR3nt: TGTGCCAGCAGTCCTCGGACTAGCGGAAACAATGAGCAGTTCTTC; abundance: many; j_gene: TRBJ2-1; v_gene: TRBV12-3/TRBV12-4; d_gene: TRBD2
CDR3aa: CASSLRGSVSGNTIYF; CDR3nt: TGTGCCAGCAGCTTACGAGGGTCGGTTTCTGGAAACACCATATATTTT; abundance: few; j_gene: TRBJ1-3; v_gene: TRBV7-2; d_gene: NA
CDR3aa: CASSYTPSYGYTF; CDR3nt: TGTGCCAGCAGTTACACCCCGTCCTATGGCTACACCTTC; abundance: many; j_gene: TRBJ1-2; v_gene: TRBV6-5; d_gene: NA
CDR3aa: CASSLWGTGFTGELFF; CDR3nt: TGTGCCAGCAGTTTATGGGGGACAGGGTTCACCGGGGAGCTGTTTTTT; abundance: many; j_gene: TRBJ2-2; v_gene: TRBV28; d_gene: TRBD1
CDR3aa: CASSRDPSLDLYGYTF; CDR3nt: TGCGCCAGCAGCCGGGACCCCAGCCTTGACCTCTATGGCTACACCTTC; abundance: NA; j_gene: TRBJ1-2; v_gene: TRBV4-1; d_gene: NA
CDR3aa: CASSLQGSSGYNEQFF; CDR3nt: TGTGCCAGCAGCTTACAGGGATCTAGCGGTTACAATGAGCAGTTCTTC; abundance: NA; j_gene: TRBJ2-1; v_gene: TRBV7-8; d_gene: TRBD2
CDR3aa: CASSEKRRNEKLFF; CDR3nt: TGTGCCAGCAGTGAGAAGCGGAGAAATGAAAAACTGTTTTTT; abundance: many; j_gene: TRBJ1-4; v_gene: TRBV7-2; d_gene: NA
CDR3aa: CASSFRGKTGELFF; CDR3nt: TGTGCCAGCAGCTTCCGCGGAAAAACCGGGGAGCTGTTTTTT; abundance: NA; j_gene: TRBJ2-2; v_gene: TRBV5-1; d_gene: NA
CDR3aa: CASSSQGVAGFSYEQYF; CDR3nt: TGTGCCAGCAGTTCCCAAGGGGTAGCGGGATTCTCCTACGAGCAGTACTTC; abundance: many; j_gene: TRBJ2-7; v_gene: TRBV28; d_gene: TRBD2
CDR3aa: CSVKTGLGTYQETQYF; CDR3nt: TGCAGCGTTAAAACGGGTTTGGGGACTTACCAAGAGACCCAGTACTTC; abundance: NA; j_gene: TRBJ2-5; v_gene: TRBV29-1; d_gene: NA
CDR3aa: CASSVEWLAGDEQFF; CDR3nt: TGTGCCAGCAGCGTAGAGTGGCTAGCGGGAGATGAGCAGTTCTTC; abundance: NA; j_gene: TRBJ2-1; v_gene: TRBV9; d_gene: TRBD2